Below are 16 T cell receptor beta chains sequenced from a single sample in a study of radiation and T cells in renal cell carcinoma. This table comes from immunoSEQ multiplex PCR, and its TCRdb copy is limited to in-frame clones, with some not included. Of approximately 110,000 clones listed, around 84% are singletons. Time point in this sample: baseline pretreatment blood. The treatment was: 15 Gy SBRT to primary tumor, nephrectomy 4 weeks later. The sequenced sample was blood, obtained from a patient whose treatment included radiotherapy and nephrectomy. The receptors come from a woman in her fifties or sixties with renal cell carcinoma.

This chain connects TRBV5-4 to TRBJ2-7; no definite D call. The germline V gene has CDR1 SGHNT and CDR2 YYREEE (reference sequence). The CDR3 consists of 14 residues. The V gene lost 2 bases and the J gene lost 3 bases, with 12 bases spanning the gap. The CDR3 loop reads CASSLGPELYEQYF. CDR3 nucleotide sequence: TGTGCCAGCAGCTTAGGGCCCGAGCTCTACGAGCAGTACTTC.

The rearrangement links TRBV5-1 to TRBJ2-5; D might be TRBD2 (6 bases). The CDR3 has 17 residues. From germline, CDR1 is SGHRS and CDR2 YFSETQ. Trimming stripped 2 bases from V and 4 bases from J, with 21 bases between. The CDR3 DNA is TGCGCCAGCAGCTTAGCATACCGAACGGGAGCGCCAGAGACCCAGTACTTC. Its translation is CASSLAYRTGAPETQYF.

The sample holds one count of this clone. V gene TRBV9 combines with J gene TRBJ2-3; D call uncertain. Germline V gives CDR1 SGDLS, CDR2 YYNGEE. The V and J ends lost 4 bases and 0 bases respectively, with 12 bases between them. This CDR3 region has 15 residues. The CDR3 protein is CASSPRPTSTDTQYF. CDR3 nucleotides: TGTGCCAGCAGCCCTCGACCCACGAGCACAGATACGCAGTATTTT. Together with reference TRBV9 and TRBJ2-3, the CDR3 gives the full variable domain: DSGVTQTPKHLITATGQRVTLRCSPRSGDLSVYWYQQSLDQGLQFLIQYYNGEERAKGNILERFSAQQFPDLHSELNLSSLELGDSALYFCASSPRPTSTDTQYFGPGTRLTVL.

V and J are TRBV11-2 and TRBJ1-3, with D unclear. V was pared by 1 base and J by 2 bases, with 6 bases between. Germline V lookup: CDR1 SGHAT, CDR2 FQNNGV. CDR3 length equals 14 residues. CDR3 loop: CASSLGITGNTIYF. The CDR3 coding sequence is TGTGCCAGCAGCTTAGGCATAACTGGAAACACCATATATTTT.

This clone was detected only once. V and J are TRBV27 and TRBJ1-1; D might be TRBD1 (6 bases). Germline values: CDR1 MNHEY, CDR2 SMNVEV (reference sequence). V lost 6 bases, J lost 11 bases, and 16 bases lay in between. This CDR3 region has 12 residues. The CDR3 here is CASRDLTGSAFF. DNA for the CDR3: TGTGCCAGCAGAGACCTTACAGGGAGCGCTTTCTTT.

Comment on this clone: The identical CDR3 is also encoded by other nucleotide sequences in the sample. CDR3 DNA sequence: TGTGCCAGCTCACCGGGGACTAGCGGCCGAAATGAGCAGTTCTTC. Protein sequence: CASSPGTSGRNEQFF. The chain is built from TRBV18 and TRBJ2-1; TRBD2 matches at 11 bases. The CDR3 has 15 residues. V trimming: 3 bases; J trimming: 7 bases; junction bases outside the gene matches: 5. Looked up from germline, CDR1 is KGHSH and CDR2 is LQKENI.

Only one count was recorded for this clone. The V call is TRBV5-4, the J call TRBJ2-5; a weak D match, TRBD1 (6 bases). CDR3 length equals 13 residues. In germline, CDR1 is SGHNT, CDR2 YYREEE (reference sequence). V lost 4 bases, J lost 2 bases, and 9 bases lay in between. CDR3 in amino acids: CASSTGQQETQYF. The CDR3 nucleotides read TGTGCCAGCAGCACCGGACAGCAAGAGACCCAGTACTTC. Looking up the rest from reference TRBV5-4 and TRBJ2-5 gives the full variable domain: ETGVTQSPTHLIKTRGQQVTLRCSSQSGHNTVSWYQQALGQGPQFIFQYYREEENGRGNFPPRFSGLQFPNYSSELNVNALELDDSALYLCASSTGQQETQYFGPGTRLLVL.

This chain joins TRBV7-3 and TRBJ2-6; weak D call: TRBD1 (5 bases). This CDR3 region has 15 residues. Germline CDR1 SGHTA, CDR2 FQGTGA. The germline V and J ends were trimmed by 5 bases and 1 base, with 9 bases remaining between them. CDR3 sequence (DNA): TGTGCCAGCAGCCCCAGGGTATCTGGGGCCAACGTCCTGACTTTC. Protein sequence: CASSPRVSGANVLTF.

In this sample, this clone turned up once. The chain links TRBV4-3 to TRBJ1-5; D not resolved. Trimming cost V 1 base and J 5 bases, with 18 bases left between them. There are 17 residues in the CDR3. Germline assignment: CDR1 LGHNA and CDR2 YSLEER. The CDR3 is CASSQGFLSSGDQPQHF. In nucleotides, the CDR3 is TGCGCCAGCAGCCAAGGCTTTTTGTCGTCAGGAGATCAGCCCCAGCATTTT.

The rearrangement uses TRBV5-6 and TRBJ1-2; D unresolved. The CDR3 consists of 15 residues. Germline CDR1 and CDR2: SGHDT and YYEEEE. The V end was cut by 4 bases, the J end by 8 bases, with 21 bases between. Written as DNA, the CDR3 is TGTGCCAGCAGCGTGGTTGGGATACCCATTGGGGGCTACACCTTC. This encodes CASSVVGIPIGGYTF.

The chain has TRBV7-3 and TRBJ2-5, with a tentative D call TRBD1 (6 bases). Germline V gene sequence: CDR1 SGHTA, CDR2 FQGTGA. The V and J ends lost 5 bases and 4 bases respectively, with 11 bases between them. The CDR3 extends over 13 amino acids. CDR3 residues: CASSPQGGETQYF. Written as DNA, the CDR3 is TGTGCCAGCAGCCCACAGGGCGGAGAGACCCAGTACTTC.

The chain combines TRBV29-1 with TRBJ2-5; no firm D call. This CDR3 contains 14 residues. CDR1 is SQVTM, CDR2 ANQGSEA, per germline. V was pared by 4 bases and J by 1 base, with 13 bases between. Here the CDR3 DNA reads TGCAGCGTTGGAAGAAGGCTGATCCAAGAGACCCAGTACTTC. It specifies CSVGRRLIQETQYF.

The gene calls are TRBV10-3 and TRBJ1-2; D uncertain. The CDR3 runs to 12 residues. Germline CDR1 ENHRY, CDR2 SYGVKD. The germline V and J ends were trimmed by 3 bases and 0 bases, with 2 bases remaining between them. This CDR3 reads CAISDTNYGYTF. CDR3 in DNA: TGTGCCATCAGTGATACTAACTATGGCTACACCTTC.

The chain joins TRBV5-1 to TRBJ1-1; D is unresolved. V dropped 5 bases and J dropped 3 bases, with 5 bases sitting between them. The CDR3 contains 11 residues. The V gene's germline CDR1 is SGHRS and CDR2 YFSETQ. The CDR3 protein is CASSLDTEAFF. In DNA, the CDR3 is TGCGCCAGCAGTCTGGACACTGAAGCTTTCTTT.

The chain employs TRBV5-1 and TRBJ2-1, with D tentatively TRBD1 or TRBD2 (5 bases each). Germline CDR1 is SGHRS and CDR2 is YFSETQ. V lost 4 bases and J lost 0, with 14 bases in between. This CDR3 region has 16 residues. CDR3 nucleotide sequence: TGCGCCAGCAGCCCCGAGGGGCCAAGCTCCTACAATGAGCAGTTCTTC. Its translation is CASSPEGPSSYNEQFF.

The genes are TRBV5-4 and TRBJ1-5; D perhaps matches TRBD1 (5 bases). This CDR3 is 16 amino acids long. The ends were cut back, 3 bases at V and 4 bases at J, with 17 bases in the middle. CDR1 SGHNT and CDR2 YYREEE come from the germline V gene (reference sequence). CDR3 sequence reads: CASSWGGDRGNQPQHF. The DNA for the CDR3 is TGTGCCAGCAGCTGGGGTGGGGACCGGGGGAATCAGCCCCAGCATTTT. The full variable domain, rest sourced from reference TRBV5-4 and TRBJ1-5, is ETGVTQSPTHLIKTRGQQVTLRCSSQSGHNTVSWYQQALGQGPQFIFQYYREEENGRGNFPPRFSGLQFPNYSSELNVNALELDDSALYLCASSWGGDRGNQPQHFGDGTRLSIL.